A single sample gave rise to the 25 T cell receptor beta chains below, sequenced in a study of blood T cells in healthy people across ages. The authors ran a second PCR of about 7 to 11 cycles using a sample-barcoded 5' primer and a J-beta primer mix. TCRdb re-called the 5' RACE reads through MiXCR, storing one row per CDR3 protein. This table has over 750,000 distinct CDR3 sequences, approximately 25% appearing once. Another study also made use of these data, one on T cells of mothers and their children.

The sequencing sample was made of blood. The receptors derive from a boy between 10 and 17 years old in good health.

This rearrangement joins TRBV20-1 to TRBJ2-6; TRBD1 matches at 10 bases. Per the germline V gene, CDR1 is DFQATT and CDR2 is SNEGSKA (reference sequence). This CDR3 is 19 amino acids long. The trim removed 1 base at V and 0 bases at J, leaving 9 bases unmatched. The CDR3 loop reads CSARAPGGQGVSGANVLTF. In DNA, the CDR3 is TGCAGTGCTAGAGCCCCTGGCGGACAGGGGGTCTCTGGGGCCAACGTCCTGACTTTC.

V gene TRBV6-5 combines with J gene TRBJ2-1, with 10 bases aligning to TRBD2. With 5 bases clipped from V and 3 bases from J, the junction kept 4 bases outside the gene matches. Germline CDR1 reads MNHEY; CDR2 reads SVGAGI. CDR3 length: 15 residues. The CDR3 spells CASSISGRGYNEQFF. CDR3 nucleotide sequence: TGTGCCAGCAGTATAAGCGGGAGGGGCTACAATGAGCAGTTCTTC.

This clonotype was seen only once. The rearrangement links TRBV7-9 to TRBJ2-1; 9 bases match TRBD2. Unmatched junction bases numbered 8, after V lost 8 bases and J lost 3 bases. The germline V gene has CDR1 SEHNR and CDR2 FQNEAQ (reference sequence). This CDR3 is 15 amino acids long. DNA of the CDR3: TGTGCCAGCCTTCAGGCGGGAGGGGGCTACAATGAGCAGTTCTTC. Its protein is CASLQAGGGYNEQFF.

The genes are TRBV9 and TRBJ2-5; D gene ambiguous. The end of the DNA aligns better with TRBJ2-1, so the J call may be wrong. The CDR3 totals 14 residues. In germline, CDR1 is SGDLS, CDR2 YYNGEE. The CDR3 loop reads CASSFTRQDNEQFF. For the CDR3, the DNA is TGTGCCAGCAGCTTCACACGTCAAGACAATGAGCAGTTCTTC.

This chain connects TRBV29-1 to TRBJ1-1; possibly TRBD1 for D (6 bases). The germline V and J ends were trimmed by 3 bases and 0 bases, with 14 bases remaining between them. The germline V gene encodes CDR1 SQVTM and CDR2 ANQGSEA. The CDR3 extends over 15 amino acids. CDR3 amino acids: CSVDNGGQLNTEAFF. The CDR3 DNA is TGCAGCGTTGACAACGGGGGCCAGCTGAACACTGAAGCTTTCTTT.

This clonotype was observed a handful of times. The V call is TRBV9, the J call TRBJ1-1; D ambiguous. This CDR3 comprises 13 residues. The germline V gene has CDR1 SGDLS and CDR2 YYNGEE. V was pared by 4 bases and J by 1 base, with 8 bases between. The CDR3 loop reads CASSQQSNTEAFF. The CDR3 region has the DNA TGTGCCAGCAGCCAACAATCGAACACTGAAGCTTTCTTT. The entire variable domain, with the rest obtained from reference TRBV9 and TRBJ1-1, is as follows: DSGVTQTPKHLITATGQRVTLRCSPRSGDLSVYWYQQSLDQGLQFLIQYYNGEERAKGNILERFSAQQFPDLHSELNLSSLELGDSALYFCASSQQSNTEAFFGQGTRLTVV.

This clonotype turned up a few times. J is TRBJ2-7 and V is TRBV5-1; D is unresolved. Germline V gene lookup returns CDR1 SGHRS and CDR2 YFSETQ. CDR3 length equals 11 residues. Trimming removed 0 bases at V and 10 bases at J, with 8 bases between. CDR3 protein: CASSLDGRQYF. CDR3 nucleotide sequence: TGCGCCAGCAGCTTGGATGGCAGACAGTACTTC. The full variable domain, completed using reference TRBV5-1 and TRBJ2-7, is KAGVTQTPRYLIKTRGQQVTLSCSPISGHRSVSWYQQTPGQGLQFLFEYFSETQRNKGNFPGRFSGRQFSNSRSEMNVSTLELGDSALYLCASSLDGRQYFGPGTRLTVT.

This clonotype was seen only a few times. The V call is TRBV28, the J call TRBJ2-5; 10 positions match TRBD2. The J call could be wrong; TRBJ2-1 is a better fit for the DNA end. This CDR3 region has 15 residues. Germline loops: CDR1 MDHEN, CDR2 SYDVKM. The DNA of the CDR3 is TGTGCCAGCAGTTTAACTAGCGGGATCAACAATGAGCAGTTCTTC. This sequence encodes CASSLTSGINNEQFF.

This clonotype was observed a handful of times. The V and J genes are TRBV11-3 and TRBJ2-7; 9 positions match TRBD2. This CDR3 has 16 residues. The V gene's germline CDR1 is SGHNT and CDR2 YENEEA. V trimming: 3 bases; J trimming: 0 bases; junction bases outside the gene matches: 6. The CDR3 DNA follows: TGTGCCAGCAGCTTTAGCGGGGGCCTTAGCTCCTACGAGCAGTACTTC. Its protein product is CASSFSGGLSSYEQYF.

The sample holds a few counts of this clonotype. The V and J genes are TRBV5-1 and TRBJ2-1; D may be TRBD2 (6 bases). The J call may be wrong; the DNA end is better matched by TRBJ2-5. CDR1 is SGHRS and CDR2 is YFSETQ in the germline V gene. The CDR3 loop spans 14 amino acids. DNA of the CDR3: TGCGCCAGCAGCTTGGACCTAGCGACGGAGACCCAGTACTTC. It translates to CASSLDLATETQYF.

This clonotype appeared a few times. The chain joins TRBV20-1 to TRBJ2-5; tentative D call: TRBD1 (5 bases). The end of the DNA is better explained by TRBJ2-1, so the J call may be wrong. This CDR3 region has 15 residues. Germline loops: CDR1 DFQATT, CDR2 SNEGSKA (reference sequence). CDR3 DNA sequence: TGCAGTGCTAGATCAAGACAGCGACGATACAATGAGCAGTTCTTC. It is translated as CSARSRQRRYNEQFF.

This clonotype has a count of ten or more. This rearrangement joins TRBV29-1 to TRBJ2-7, with TRBD2 as a possible D gene (5 bases). CDR1 is SQVTM, CDR2 ANQGSEA, per germline. Between the trimmed V and J ends, which lost 5 bases and 0 bases, there was a span of 11 bases. The CDR3 is made up of 13 amino acids. In DNA form, the CDR3 reads TGCAGCGTTCTGATGGGGAGCTCCTACGAGCAGTACTTC. Amino acid sequence: CSVLMGSSYEQYF.

The chain has TRBV25-1 and TRBJ1-1, with unresolved D. The CDR3 runs to 11 residues. The ends were cut back, 6 bases at V and 11 bases at J, with 13 bases in the middle. Germline CDR1 and CDR2: MGHDK and SYGVNS. The CDR3 sequence: CASRTKVWAFF. The CDR3 bases are TGTGCCAGCAGAACGAAAGTTTGGGCTTTCTTT.

This chain uses TRBV6-6 with TRBJ2-4; possible D gene TRBD2, 5 bases. The CDR3 consists of 14 residues. Per the germline V gene, CDR1 is MNHNY and CDR2 is SVGAGI (reference sequence). V lost 7 bases, J lost 0 bases, and 10 bases lay in between. The CDR3 DNA reads TGTGCCAGCACAAATGGACTAGCCAAAAACATTCAGTACTTC. Its protein product is CASTNGLAKNIQYF.

The chain has TRBV3-1 and TRBJ1-2; D possibly corresponds to TRBD1 (5 bases). V was clipped by 4 bases and J by 8 bases, with 17 bases between them. This CDR3 spans 14 amino acids. Germline V gene data show CDR1 as LGHDT and CDR2 as YNNKEL (reference sequence). CDR3 nucleotides: TGTGCCAGCAGCCCGTCTCAGGGCCCAACGGGCTACACCTTC. It yields the protein CASSPSQGPTGYTF.

The J gene is TRBJ2-5, the V gene TRBV19; unclear D gene. With the DNA end fitting TRBJ2-7 better, the J assignment may be wrong. CDR1 and CDR2 (germline): LNHDA, SQIVND (reference sequence). The CDR3 spans 14 residues. The CDR3 DNA reads TGTGCCAGTAGTATTGTACAGTCCACCTACGAGCAGTACTTC. This gives the protein CASSIVQSTYEQYF.

The table lists this clonotype with a few counts. The J gene is TRBJ1-6, the V gene TRBV25-1, with unresolved D. CDR1 and CDR2 (germline): MGHDK, SYGVNS. The germline V and J ends were trimmed by 5 bases and 7 bases, with 12 bases remaining between them. This CDR3 has 14 amino acids. CDR3 DNA: TGTGCCAGCAGTCTTGACGCGGGCAATTCACCCCTCCACTTT. Protein sequence: CASSLDAGNSPLHF.

V and J are TRBV25-1 and TRBJ1-4, with D hard to call. CDR3 length: 14 residues. The V and J ends lost 4 bases and 6 bases respectively, with 12 bases between them. Germline values: CDR1 MGHDK, CDR2 SYGVNS. The CDR3 sequence: CASSAAGTHEKLFF. The CDR3 DNA is TGTGCCAGCAGTGCGGCAGGAACCCATGAAAAACTGTTTTTT.

This chain uses TRBV29-1 with TRBJ2-5; D is possibly TRBD1 (5 bases). The germline gives CDR1 SQVTM, CDR2 ANQGSEA. This CDR3 region has 13 residues. V lost 2 bases and J lost 2, with 9 bases in between. The CDR3: CSVERGHQETQYF. The CDR3 DNA sequence: TGCAGCGTTGAAAGGGGTCATCAAGAGACCCAGTACTTC.

The J gene is TRBJ2-2, the V gene TRBV29-1, with TRBD1 matching over 8 bases. From germline, CDR1 is SQVTM and CDR2 ANQGSEA. This CDR3 comprises 14 residues. V was clipped by 6 bases and J by 4 bases; unmatched bases: 7. In DNA, the CDR3 is TGCAGCGTCGCAGGGGGCTCGGCCACCGGGGAGCTGTTTTTT. It codes for CSVAGGSATGELFF.

This clonotype was counted between two and nine times. V usage is TRBV5-5 and J usage is TRBJ2-2; possibly TRBD1 for D (6 bases). CDR3 length: 16 amino acids. Trimming removed 3 bases from V and 6 bases from J, with 18 bases in between. Germline V gives CDR1 SGHKS, CDR2 YYEKEE (reference sequence). CDR3 region: CASSYTGNPNAGELFF. In DNA form, the CDR3 reads TGTGCCAGCAGCTATACAGGGAATCCCAACGCCGGGGAGCTGTTTTTT.

In this sample, this clonotype turned up a few times. The germline gene is not matched at one end of the junction; a read error may be the cause. The rearrangement links TRBV12-3 or TRBV12-4 to TRBJ2-2, with TRBD2 identical over 9 bases. The CDR3 extends over 14 amino acids. In nucleotides, the CDR3 is TGTACCAGCAGTACGGGACTAGCAAACGGGGAGCTGTTTTTT. Its protein product is CTSSTGLANGELFF.

This clonotype showed up just a few times. This sequence joins TRBV29-1 and TRBJ2-2; D remains ambiguous. V gave up 3 bases and J gave up 3 bases, with 5 bases separating them. Germline values: CDR1 SQVTM, CDR2 ANQGSEA. This CDR3 is 12 amino acids long. The CDR3 coding sequence is TGCAGCGTTGACTTGGACACCGGGGAGCTGTTTTTT. It yields the protein CSVDLDTGELFF.

The rearrangement uses TRBV11-2 and TRBJ2-5; 11 bases are a match to TRBD2. Gene TRBJ2-1 matches the end of the DNA better, so the J call may be wrong. This CDR3 has 14 residues. Germline V gene data show CDR1 as SGHAT and CDR2 as FQNNGV. The CDR3 nucleotides are TGTGCCAGCAGCTACGGGACTAGCGGCAATGAGCAGTTCTTC. This encodes CASSYGTSGNEQFF.

A few counts support this clonotype. This rearrangement joins TRBV20-1 to TRBJ2-5, with a tentative D call TRBD2 (5 bases). Trimming cost V 0 bases and J 0 bases, with 11 bases left between them. Germline assignment: CDR1 DFQATT and CDR2 SNEGSKA (reference sequence). The CDR3 consists of 15 residues. The CDR3 nucleotides are TGCAGTGCTAGAGAGCCAGCGGCGTACCAAGAGACCCAGTACTTC. It translates to CSAREPAAYQETQYF.